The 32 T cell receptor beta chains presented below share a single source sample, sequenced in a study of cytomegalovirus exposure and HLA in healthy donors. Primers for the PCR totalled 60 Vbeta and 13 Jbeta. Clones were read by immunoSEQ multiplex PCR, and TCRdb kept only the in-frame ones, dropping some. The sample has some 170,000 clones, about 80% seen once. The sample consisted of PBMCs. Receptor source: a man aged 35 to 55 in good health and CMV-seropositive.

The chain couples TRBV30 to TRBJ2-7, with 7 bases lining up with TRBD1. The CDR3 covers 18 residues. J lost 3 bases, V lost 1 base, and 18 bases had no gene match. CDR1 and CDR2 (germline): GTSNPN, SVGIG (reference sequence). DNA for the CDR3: TGTGCCTGGAGTGGGACAGGCATCTCTTTGGGGCAACTCTACGAGCAGTACTTC. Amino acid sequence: CAWSGTGISLGQLYEQYF.

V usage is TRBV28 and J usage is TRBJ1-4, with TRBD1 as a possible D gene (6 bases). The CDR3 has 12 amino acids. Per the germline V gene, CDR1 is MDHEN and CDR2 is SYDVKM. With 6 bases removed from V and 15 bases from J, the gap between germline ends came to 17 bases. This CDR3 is CASRTGQMSMFF. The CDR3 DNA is TGTGCCAGCAGAACTGGACAGATGTCTATGTTTTTT.

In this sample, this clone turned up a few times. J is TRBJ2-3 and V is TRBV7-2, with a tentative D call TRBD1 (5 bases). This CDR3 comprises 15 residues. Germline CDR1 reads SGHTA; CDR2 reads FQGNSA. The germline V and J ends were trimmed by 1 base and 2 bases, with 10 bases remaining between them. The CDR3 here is CASSLGGRLTDTQYF. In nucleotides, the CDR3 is TGTGCCAGCAGCTTAGGGGGCCGGCTCACAGATACGCAGTATTTT. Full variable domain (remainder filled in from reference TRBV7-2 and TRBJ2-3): GAGVSQSPSNKVTEKGKDVELRCDPISGHTALYWYRQSLGQGLEFLIYFQGNSAPDKSGLPSDRFSAERTGGSVSTLTIQRTQQEDSAVYLCASSLGGRLTDTQYFGPGTRLTVL.

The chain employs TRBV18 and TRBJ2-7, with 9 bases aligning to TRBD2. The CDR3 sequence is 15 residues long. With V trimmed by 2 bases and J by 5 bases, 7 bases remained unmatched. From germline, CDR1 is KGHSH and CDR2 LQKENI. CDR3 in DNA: TGTGCCAGCTCACCAGGGGCTAGCGGGGTACACGAGCAGTACTTC. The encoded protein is CASSPGASGVHEQYF.

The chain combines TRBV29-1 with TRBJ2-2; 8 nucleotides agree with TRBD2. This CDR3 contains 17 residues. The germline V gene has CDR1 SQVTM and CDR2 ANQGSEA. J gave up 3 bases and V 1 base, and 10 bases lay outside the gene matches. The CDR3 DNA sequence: TGCAGCGTTGAAGGACCGGGACTAGGCTTCTACACCGGGGAGCTGTTTTTT. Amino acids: CSVEGPGLGFYTGELFF.

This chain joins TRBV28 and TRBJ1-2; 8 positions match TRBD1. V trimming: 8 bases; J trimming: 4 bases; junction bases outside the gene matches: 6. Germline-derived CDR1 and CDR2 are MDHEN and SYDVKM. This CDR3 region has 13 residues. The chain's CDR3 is CASGQGQPYGYTF. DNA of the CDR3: TGTGCCAGCGGACAGGGCCAGCCCTATGGCTACACCTTC.

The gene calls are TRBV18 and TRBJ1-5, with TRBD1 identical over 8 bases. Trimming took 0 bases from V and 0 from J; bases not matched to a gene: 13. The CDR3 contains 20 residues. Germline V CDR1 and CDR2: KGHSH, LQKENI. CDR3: CASSPPVAQGAGFSNQPQHF. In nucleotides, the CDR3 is TGTGCCAGCTCACCACCCGTCGCGCAGGGGGCGGGTTTTAGCAATCAGCCCCAGCATTTT.

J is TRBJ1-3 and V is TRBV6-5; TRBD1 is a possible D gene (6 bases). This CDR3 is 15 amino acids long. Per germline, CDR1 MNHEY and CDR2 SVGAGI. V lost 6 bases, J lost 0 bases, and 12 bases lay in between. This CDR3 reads CASRFDRSSGNTIYF. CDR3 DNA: TGTGCCAGCAGGTTCGACAGGTCCTCTGGAAACACCATATATTTT.

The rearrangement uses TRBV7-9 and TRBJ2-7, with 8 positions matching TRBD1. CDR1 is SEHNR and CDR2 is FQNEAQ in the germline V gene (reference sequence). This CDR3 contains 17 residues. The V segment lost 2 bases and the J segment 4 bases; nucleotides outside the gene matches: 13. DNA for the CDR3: TGTGCCAGCAGCTTACTTAGCAAAGGACAGGGCATGTACGAGCAGTACTTC. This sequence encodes CASSLLSKGQGMYEQYF.

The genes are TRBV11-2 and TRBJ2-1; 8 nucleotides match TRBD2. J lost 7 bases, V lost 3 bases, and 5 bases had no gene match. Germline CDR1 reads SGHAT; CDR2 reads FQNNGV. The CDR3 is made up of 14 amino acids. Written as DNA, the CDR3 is TGTGCCAGCAGCTTCGGAGCGGGAGTTAATGAGCAGTTCTTC. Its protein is CASSFGAGVNEQFF.

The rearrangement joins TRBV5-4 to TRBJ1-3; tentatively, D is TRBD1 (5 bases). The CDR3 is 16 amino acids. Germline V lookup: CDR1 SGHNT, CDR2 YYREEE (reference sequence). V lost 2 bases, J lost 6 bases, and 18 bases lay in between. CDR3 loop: CASSFRQGIYENTIYF. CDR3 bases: TGTGCCAGCAGCTTCCGGCAGGGAATCTATGAAAACACCATATATTTT.

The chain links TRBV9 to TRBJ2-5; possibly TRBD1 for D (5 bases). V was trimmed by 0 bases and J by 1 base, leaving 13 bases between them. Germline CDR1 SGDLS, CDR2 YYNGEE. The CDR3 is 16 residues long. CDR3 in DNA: TGTGCCAGCAGCGTAGCGGGTACAGGATTCCAAGAGACCCAGTACTTC. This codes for CASSVAGTGFQETQYF.

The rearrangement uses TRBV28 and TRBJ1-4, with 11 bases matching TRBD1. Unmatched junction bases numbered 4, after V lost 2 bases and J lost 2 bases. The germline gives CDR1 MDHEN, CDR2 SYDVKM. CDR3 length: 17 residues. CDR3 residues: CASSLPGQGVTNEKLFF. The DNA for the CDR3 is TGTGCCAGCAGTTTACCGGGACAGGGGGTTACTAATGAAAAACTGTTTTTT.

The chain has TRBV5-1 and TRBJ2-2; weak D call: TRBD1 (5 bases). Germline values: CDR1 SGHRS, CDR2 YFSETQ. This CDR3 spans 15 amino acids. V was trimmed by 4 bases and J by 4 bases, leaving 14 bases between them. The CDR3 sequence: CASSLRQFSTGELFF. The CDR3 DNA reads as TGCGCCAGCAGCCTCCGACAGTTTTCCACCGGGGAGCTGTTTTTT.

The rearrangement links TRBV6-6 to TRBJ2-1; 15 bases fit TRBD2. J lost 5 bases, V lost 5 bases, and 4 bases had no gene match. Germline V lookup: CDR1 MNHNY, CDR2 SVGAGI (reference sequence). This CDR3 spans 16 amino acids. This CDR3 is CASSGLAGGPDNEQFF. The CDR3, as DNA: TGTGCCAGCAGTGGACTAGCGGGAGGGCCGGACAATGAGCAGTTCTTC.

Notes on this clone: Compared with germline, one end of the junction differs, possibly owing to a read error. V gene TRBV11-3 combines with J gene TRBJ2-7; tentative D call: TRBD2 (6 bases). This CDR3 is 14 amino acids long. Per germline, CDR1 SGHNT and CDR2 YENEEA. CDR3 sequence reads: CASSASGVTYGQYF. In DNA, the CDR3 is TGTGCCAGCAGCGCTTCGGGAGTGACCTACGGGCAGTACTTC.

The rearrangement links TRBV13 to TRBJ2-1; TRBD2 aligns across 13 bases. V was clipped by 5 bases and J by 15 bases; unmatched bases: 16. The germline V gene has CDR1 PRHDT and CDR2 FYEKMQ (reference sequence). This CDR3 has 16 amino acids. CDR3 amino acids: CASSPPGLAGSESSFF. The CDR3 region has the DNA TGTGCCAGCAGCCCTCCGGGACTAGCGGGAAGCGAATCGTCGTTCTTC.

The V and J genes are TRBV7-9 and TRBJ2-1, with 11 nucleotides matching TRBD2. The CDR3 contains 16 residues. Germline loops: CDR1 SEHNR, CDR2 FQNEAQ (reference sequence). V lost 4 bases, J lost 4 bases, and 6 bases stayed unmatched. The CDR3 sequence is CASSYLAGGRYNEQFF. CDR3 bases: TGTGCCAGCAGCTATCTAGCGGGAGGAAGATACAATGAGCAGTTCTTC.

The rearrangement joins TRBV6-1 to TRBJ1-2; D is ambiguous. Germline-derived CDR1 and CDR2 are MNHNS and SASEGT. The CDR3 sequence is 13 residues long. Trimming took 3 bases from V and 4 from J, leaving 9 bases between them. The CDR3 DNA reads TGTGCCAGCAGTGATGACCGACTCTATGGCTACACCTTC. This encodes CASSDDRLYGYTF.

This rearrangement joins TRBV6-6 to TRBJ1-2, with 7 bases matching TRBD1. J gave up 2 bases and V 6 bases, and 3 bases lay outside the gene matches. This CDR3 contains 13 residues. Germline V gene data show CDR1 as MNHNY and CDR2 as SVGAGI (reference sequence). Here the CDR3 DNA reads TGTGCCAGCAGGGGGACAGAGAACTATGGCTACACCTTC. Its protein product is CASRGTENYGYTF.

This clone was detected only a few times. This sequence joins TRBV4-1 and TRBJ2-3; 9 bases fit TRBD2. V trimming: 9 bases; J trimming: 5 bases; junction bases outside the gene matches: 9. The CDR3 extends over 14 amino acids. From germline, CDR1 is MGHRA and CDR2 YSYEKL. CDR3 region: CARGLAGRGDTQYF. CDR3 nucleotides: TGCGCCAGGGGTCTAGCGGGACGGGGAGATACGCAGTATTTT.

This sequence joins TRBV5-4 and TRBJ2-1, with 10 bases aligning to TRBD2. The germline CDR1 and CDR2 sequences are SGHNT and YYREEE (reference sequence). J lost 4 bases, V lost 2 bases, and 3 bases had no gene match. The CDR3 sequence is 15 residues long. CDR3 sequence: CASSLRAGGYNEQFF. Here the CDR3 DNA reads TGTGCCAGCAGCTTACGAGCGGGAGGGTACAATGAGCAGTTCTTC.

CDR3 region: CASTDRGLHTEAFF. The CDR3 nucleotides read TGTGCCAGCACGGACAGGGGGCTTCACACTGAAGCTTTCTTT. V usage is TRBV11-3 and J usage is TRBJ1-1; the match to TRBD1 covers 11 bases. This CDR3 has 14 amino acids. With 7 bases clipped from V and 3 bases from J, the junction kept 4 bases outside the gene matches. Germline V gene sequence: CDR1 SGHNT, CDR2 YENEEA.

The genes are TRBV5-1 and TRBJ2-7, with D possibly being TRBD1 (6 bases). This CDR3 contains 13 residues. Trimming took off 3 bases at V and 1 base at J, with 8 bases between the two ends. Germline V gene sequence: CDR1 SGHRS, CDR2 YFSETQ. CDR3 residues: CASSWTVSYEQYF. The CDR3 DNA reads TGCGCCAGCAGCTGGACAGTATCCTACGAGCAGTACTTC.

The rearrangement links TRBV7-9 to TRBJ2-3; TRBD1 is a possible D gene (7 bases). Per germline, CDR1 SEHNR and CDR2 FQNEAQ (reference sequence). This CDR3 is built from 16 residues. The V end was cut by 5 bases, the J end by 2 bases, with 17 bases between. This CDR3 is CASSPWRGRHTDTQYF. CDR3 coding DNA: TGTGCCAGCAGCCCCTGGAGGGGGCGTCACACAGATACGCAGTATTTT.

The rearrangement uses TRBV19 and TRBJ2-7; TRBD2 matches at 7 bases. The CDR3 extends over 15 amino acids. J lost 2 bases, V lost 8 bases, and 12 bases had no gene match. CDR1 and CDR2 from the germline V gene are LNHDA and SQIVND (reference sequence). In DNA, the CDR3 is TGTGCCAGTCGGGTGGGGCTAGCGGAGACCTACGAGCAGTACTTC. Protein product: CASRVGLAETYEQYF.

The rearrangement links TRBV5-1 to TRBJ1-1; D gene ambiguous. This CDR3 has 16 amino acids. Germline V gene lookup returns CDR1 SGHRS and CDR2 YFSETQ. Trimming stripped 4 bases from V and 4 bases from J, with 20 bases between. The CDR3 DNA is TGCGCCAGCAGCACCCAACCGGGATCTTGGGCCACTGAAGCTTTCTTT. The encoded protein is CASSTQPGSWATEAFF.

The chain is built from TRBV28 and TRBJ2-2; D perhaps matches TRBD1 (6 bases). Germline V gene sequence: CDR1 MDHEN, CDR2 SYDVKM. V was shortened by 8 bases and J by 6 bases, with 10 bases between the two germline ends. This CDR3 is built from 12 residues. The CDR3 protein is CASATGAGELFF. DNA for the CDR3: TGTGCCAGCGCGACAGGCGCCGGGGAGCTGTTTTTT. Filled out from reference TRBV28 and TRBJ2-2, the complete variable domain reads DVKVTQSSRYLVKRTGEKVFLECVQDMDHENMFWYRQDPGLGLRLIYFSYDVKMKEKGDIPEGYSVSREKKERFSLILESASTNQTSMYLCASATGAGELFFGEGSRLTVL.

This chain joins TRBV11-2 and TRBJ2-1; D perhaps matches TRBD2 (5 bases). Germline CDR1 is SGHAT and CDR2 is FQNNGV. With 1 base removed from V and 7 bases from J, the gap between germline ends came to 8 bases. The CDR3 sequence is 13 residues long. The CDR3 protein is CASSLGSGNEQFF. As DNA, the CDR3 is TGTGCCAGCAGCTTAGGTTCGGGGAATGAGCAGTTCTTC.

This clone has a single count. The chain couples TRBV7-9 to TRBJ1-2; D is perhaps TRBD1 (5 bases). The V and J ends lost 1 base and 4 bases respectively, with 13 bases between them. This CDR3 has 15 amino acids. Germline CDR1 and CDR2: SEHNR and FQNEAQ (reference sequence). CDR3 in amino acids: CASSLVSGLGYGYTF. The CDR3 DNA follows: TGTGCCAGCAGCTTAGTTTCGGGACTTGGCTATGGCTACACCTTC. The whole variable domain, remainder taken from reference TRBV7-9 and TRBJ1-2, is DTGVSQNPRHKITKRGQNVTFRCDPISEHNRLYWYRQTLGQGPEFLTYFQNEAQLEKSRLLSDRFSAERPKGSFSTLEIQRTEQGDSAMYLCASSLVSGLGYGYTFGSGTRLTVV.

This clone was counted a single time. The CDR3 region is CASSLGRGSGNTIYF. CDR3 bases: TGTGCCAGCAGCTTGGGCAGGGGTTCTGGAAACACCATATATTTT. This chain links TRBV7-8 with TRBJ1-3, with D tentatively TRBD1 (6 bases). The CDR3 covers 15 residues. CDR1 is SGHVS and CDR2 is FQNEAQ in the germline V gene. The V end lost 3 bases, the J end lost 1 base, and 10 bases lay between the germline ends. The full variable domain, completed using reference TRBV7-8 and TRBJ1-3, is GAGVSQSPRYKVAKRGQDVALRCDPISGHVSLFWYQQALGQGPEFLTYFQNEAQLDKSGLPSDRFFAERPEGSVSTLKIQRTQQEDSAVYLCASSLGRGSGNTIYFGEGSWLTVV.

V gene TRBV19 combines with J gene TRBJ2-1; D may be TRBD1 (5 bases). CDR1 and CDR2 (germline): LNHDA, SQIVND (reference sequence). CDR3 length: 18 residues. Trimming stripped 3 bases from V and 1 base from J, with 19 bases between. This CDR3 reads CASSIGAPLDTSYNEQFF. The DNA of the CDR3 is TGTGCCAGTAGTATTGGGGCCCCCTTAGACACATCCTACAATGAGCAGTTCTTC.